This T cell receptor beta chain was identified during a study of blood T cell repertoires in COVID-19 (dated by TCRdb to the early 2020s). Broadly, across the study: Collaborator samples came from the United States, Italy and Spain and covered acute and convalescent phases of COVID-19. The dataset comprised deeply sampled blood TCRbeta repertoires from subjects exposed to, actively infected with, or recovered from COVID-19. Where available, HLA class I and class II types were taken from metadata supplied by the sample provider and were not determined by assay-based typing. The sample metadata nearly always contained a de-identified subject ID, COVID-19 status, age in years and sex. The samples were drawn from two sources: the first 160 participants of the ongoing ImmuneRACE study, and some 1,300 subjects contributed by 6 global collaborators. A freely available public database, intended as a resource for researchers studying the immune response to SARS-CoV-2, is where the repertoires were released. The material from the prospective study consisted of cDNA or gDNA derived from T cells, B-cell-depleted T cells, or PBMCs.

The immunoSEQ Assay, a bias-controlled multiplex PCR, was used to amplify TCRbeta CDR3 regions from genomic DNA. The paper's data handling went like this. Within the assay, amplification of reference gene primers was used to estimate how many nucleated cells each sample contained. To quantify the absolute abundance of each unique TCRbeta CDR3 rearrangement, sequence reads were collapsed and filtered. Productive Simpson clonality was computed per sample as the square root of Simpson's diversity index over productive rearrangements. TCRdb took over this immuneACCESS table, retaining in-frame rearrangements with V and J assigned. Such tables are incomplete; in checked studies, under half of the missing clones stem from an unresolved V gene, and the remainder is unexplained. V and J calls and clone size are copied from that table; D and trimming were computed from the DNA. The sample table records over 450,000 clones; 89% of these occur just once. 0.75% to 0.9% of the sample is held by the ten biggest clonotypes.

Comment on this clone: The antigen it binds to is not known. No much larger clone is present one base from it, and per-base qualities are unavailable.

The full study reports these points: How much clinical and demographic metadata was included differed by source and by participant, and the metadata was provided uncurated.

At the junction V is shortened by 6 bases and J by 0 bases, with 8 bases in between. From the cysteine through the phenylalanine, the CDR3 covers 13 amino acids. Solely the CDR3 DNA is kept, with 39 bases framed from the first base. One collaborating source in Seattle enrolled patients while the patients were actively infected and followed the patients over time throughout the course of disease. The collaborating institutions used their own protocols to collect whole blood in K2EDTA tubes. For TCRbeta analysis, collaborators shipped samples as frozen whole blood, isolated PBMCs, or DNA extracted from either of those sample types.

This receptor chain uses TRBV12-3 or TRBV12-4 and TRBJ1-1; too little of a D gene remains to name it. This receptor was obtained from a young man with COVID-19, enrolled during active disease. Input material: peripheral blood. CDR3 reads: CASSLILNTEAFF. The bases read TGTGCCAGCAGCCTAATACTGAACACTGAAGCTTTCTTT.